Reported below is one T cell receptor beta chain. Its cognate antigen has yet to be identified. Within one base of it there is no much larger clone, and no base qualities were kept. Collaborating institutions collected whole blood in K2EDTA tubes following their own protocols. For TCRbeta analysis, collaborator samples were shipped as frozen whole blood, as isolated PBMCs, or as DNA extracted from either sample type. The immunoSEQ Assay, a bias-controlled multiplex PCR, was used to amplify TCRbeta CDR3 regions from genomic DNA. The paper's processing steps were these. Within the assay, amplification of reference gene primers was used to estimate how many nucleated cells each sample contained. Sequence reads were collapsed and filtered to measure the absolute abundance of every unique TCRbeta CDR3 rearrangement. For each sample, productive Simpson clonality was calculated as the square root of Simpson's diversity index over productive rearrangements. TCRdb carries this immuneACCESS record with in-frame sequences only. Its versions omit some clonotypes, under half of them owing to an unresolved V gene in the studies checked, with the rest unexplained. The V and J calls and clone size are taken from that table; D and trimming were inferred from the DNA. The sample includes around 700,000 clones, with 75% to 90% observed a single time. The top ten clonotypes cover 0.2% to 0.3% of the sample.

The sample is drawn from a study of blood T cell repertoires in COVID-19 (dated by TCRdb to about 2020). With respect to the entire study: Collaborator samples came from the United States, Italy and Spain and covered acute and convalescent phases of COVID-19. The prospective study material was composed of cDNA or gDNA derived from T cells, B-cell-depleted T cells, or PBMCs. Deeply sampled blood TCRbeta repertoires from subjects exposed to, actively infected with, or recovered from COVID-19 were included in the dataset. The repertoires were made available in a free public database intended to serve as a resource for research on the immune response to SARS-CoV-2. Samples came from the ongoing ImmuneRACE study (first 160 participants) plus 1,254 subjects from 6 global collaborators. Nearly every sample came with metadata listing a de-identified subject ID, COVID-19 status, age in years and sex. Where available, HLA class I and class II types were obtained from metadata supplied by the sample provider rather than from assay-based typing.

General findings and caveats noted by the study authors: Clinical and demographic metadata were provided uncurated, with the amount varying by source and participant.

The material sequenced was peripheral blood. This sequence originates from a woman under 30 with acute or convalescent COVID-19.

DNA sequence: TGTGCCAGCAGCCCGGCGGACTATGGCTACACCTTC. Translation gives CASSPADYGYTF. Recombination connected TRBV5-6 to TRBJ1-2, with the D gene call left open. From cysteine to phenylalanine, the CDR3 is 12 amino acids long. This entry keeps only the CDR3 DNA: 36 bases, framed from base 1. The V end loses 4 bases and the J end loses 3 bases, and a stretch of 7 bases separates them. CDR1 is given as SGHDT and CDR2 as YYEEEE, both from the germline V gene.